Following are 32 T cell receptor beta chains from one sample sequenced in a study of cytomegalovirus exposure and HLA in healthy donors. With 60 Vbeta and 13 Jbeta primers, the PCR was carried out. Measured with immunoSEQ multiplex PCR; TCRdb has only the in-frame clones, and not every one. The sample lists 130,000 to 150,000 clones, 9.4% occurring once. Sequencing used PBMCs. Receptors were obtained from a male donor in good health and CMV-seronegative.

The chain is built from TRBV10-3 and TRBJ1-5, with 9 bases matching TRBD1. J lost 6 bases, V lost 4 bases, and 1 base had no gene match. The CDR3 covers 13 residues. Germline V gene sequence: CDR1 ENHRY, CDR2 SYGVKD. In DNA form, the CDR3 reads TGTGCCATCAGTGGGACAGGGGTTCAGCCCCAGCATTTT. Its protein is CAISGTGVQPQHF.

This clone was observed a few times. The chain links TRBV14 to TRBJ1-2; tentative D call: TRBD1 (6 bases). The CDR3 extends over 14 amino acids. V shed 0 bases and J shed 6 bases, with 11 bases lying between them. Looked up from germline, CDR1 is SGHDN and CDR2 is FVKESK. The CDR3 here is CASSQEYRADGYTF. Written as DNA, the CDR3 is TGTGCCAGCAGCCAAGAGTACAGGGCGGATGGCTACACCTTC.

The genes are TRBV28 and TRBJ2-2, with D perhaps matching TRBD1 (6 bases). Trimming took off 3 bases at V and 1 base at J, with 9 bases between the two ends. CDR1 MDHEN and CDR2 SYDVKM come from the germline V gene. The CDR3 sequence is 15 residues long. CDR3 nucleotide sequence: TGTGCCAGCAGTTTTTGGGGGCTGAACACCGGGGAGCTGTTTTTT. Translation gives CASSFWGLNTGELFF.

A few counts support this clone. The gene calls are TRBV28 and TRBJ1-1; TRBD1 aligns across 7 bases. CDR1 MDHEN and CDR2 SYDVKM come from the germline V gene. There are 15 residues in the CDR3. The V and J ends lost 6 bases and 1 base, in that order; junction bases with no gene match: 8. CDR3 DNA: TGTGCCAGCAGCTCACGACAGGGTTGGAACACTGAAGCTTTCTTT. Encoded protein: CASSSRQGWNTEAFF.

This clone was detected only a few times. This chain connects TRBV10-1 to TRBJ1-5; 7 positions agree with TRBD1. Per germline, CDR1 WNHNN and CDR2 SYGVQD (reference sequence). This CDR3 has 16 residues. With V trimmed by 0 bases and J by 0 bases, 2 bases remained unmatched. The CDR3 is CASSESRQGSNQPQHF. CDR3 in DNA: TGCGCCAGCAGTGAGTCCAGACAGGGTAGCAATCAGCCCCAGCATTTT.

The V and J genes are TRBV6-1 and TRBJ2-3; D is unresolved. Germline V CDR1 and CDR2: MNHNS, SASEGT. The CDR3 sequence is 12 residues long. Deletions cut 6 bases from V and 7 bases from J, with 11 bases between. The DNA of the CDR3 is TGTGCCAGCAGACAATTCATCAATACGCAGTATTTT. Translated: CASRQFINTQYF.

This clone was observed a few times. J is TRBJ2-5 and V is TRBV7-2; maybe TRBD2 (5 bases). CDR3 size: 15 residues. Deletions cut 1 base from V and 1 base from J, with 10 bases between. The V gene's germline CDR1 is SGHTA and CDR2 FQGNSA. In DNA form, the CDR3 reads TGTGCCAGCAGCTTAGGAGCTAGCCTCCAAGAGACCCAGTACTTC. This encodes CASSLGASLQETQYF.

There are a few counts of this clone. The chain recombines TRBV6-1 with TRBJ2-3; perhaps TRBD1 as D (5 bases). The CDR3 has 14 amino acids. V lost 3 bases to trimming and J lost 2 bases, with 9 bases between them. Germline lookup yields CDR1 MNHNS and CDR2 SASEGT. For the CDR3, the DNA is TGTGCCAGCAGTGAGGGCAGGGCCACAGATACGCAGTATTTT. Its protein product is CASSEGRATDTQYF.

This clone was seen a handful of times. The V call is TRBV5-1, the J call TRBJ2-1; D ambiguous. This CDR3 region has 12 residues. V lost 0 bases and J lost 10, with 8 bases in between. The germline V gene encodes CDR1 SGHRS and CDR2 YFSETQ. Here the CDR3 reads CASSLGQVEQFF. DNA of the CDR3: TGCGCCAGCAGCTTGGGGCAGGTGGAGCAGTTCTTC.

This clone showed up just a few times. The rearrangement uses TRBV19 and TRBJ2-3; D is perhaps TRBD2 (5 bases). Germline CDR1 reads LNHDA; CDR2 reads SQIVND (reference sequence). CDR3 size: 14 residues. Between the trimmed V and J ends, which lost 5 bases and 0 bases, there was a span of 9 bases. In nucleotides, the CDR3 is TGTGCCAGTAGTGGACTTTCTAGCACAGATACGCAGTATTTT. Protein: CASSGLSSTDTQYF.

In this sample, this clone turned up a few times. The gene calls are TRBV7-6 and TRBJ2-7, with TRBD2 matching 7 bases. This CDR3 is built from 15 residues. Germline values: CDR1 SGHVS, CDR2 FNYEAQ. With V trimmed by 7 bases and J by 3 bases, 12 bases remained unmatched. The CDR3 spells CASNNLRTSVYEQYF. The CDR3 nucleotides are TGTGCCAGCAACAACCTAAGGACTAGTGTCTACGAGCAGTACTTC.

This clone was observed a few times. V gene TRBV18 combines with J gene TRBJ1-1; TRBD1 matches 10 bases. CDR3 length: 16 amino acids. J lost 5 bases, V lost 3 bases, and 9 bases had no gene match. Germline assignment: CDR1 KGHSH and CDR2 LQKENI. The CDR3 loop is CASSPPGRTGGTEAFF. The CDR3 DNA reads TGTGCCAGCTCACCTCCGGGCAGGACAGGGGGGACTGAAGCTTTCTTT.

In its sample, this clone was seen a few times. V is TRBV21-1 and J is TRBJ1-4; the listed D gene, TRBD1, was not tested against the DNA. TRBV21-1 is a pseudogene. The CDR3 consists of 12 residues. The CDR3 protein is CAPRDRDEKLFF. CDR3 in DNA: TGTGCCCCACGGGACAGGGACGAAAAACTGTTTTTT.

CDR3 region: CALSPGGHYNEQFF. The DNA for the CDR3 is TGTGCCCTTTCGCCGGGAGGACACTACAATGAGCAGTTCTTC. The rearrangement links TRBV2 to TRBJ2-1; 7 nucleotides align to TRBD2. The CDR3 runs to 14 residues. V was pared by 11 bases and J by 3 bases, with 10 bases of the junction left unmatched. Germline assignment: CDR1 SNHLY and CDR2 FYNNEI.

This clone showed up just a few times. V is TRBV4-2 and J is TRBJ2-3, with TRBD1 identical over 8 bases. Germline V gene sequence: CDR1 LGHNA, CDR2 YNFKEQ. The CDR3 runs 16 residues. V shed 0 bases and J 1 base; nucleotides not matched to a gene: 3. The CDR3 DNA sequence: TGTGCCAGCAGCCAAGAAGACAGGGGTGGCACAGATACGCAGTATTTT. It specifies CASSQEDRGGTDTQYF.

The gene calls are TRBV9 and TRBJ2-5, with D perhaps matching TRBD1 (6 bases). Trimming took off 0 bases at V and 2 bases at J, with 11 bases between the two ends. Germline lookup yields CDR1 SGDLS and CDR2 YYNGEE. The CDR3 is made up of 15 amino acids. DNA of the CDR3: TGTGCCAGCAGCGTAGATGGACAGTTTCAAGAGACCCAGTACTTC. Translation gives CASSVDGQFQETQYF.

The V and J genes are TRBV7-2 and TRBJ2-1; 10 bases fit TRBD2. The CDR3 extends over 16 amino acids. CDR1 and CDR2 from the germline V gene are SGHTA and FQGNSA. V lost 0 bases, J lost 4 bases, and 3 bases stayed unmatched. The chain's CDR3 is CASSLAGSGGYNEQFF. In DNA form, the CDR3 reads TGTGCCAGCAGCTTAGCTGGTAGCGGGGGGTACAATGAGCAGTTCTTC.

A few counts support this clone. The chain couples TRBV28 to TRBJ1-1; the D is unclear. The CDR3 is 11 residues long. Germline assignment: CDR1 MDHEN and CDR2 SYDVKM. Trimming removed 7 bases from V and 1 base from J, with 4 bases in between. The CDR3 nucleotides read TGTGCCAGCATCGGGAACACTGAAGCTTTCTTT. Amino acids: CASIGNTEAFF.

V is TRBV28 and J is TRBJ1-1, with D unclear. Germline CDR1 and CDR2: MDHEN and SYDVKM. CDR3 length: 16 amino acids. V gave up 1 base and J gave up 0 bases, with 12 bases separating them. This CDR3 reads CASSLSLRDMNTEAFF. In nucleotides, the CDR3 is TGTGCCAGCAGTTTATCTCTTAGAGATATGAACACTGAAGCTTTCTTT.

Only a few counts were recorded for this clone. CDR3 protein: CASSFRGGAGTGELFF. CDR3 coding DNA: TGTGCCAGCAGTTTTAGAGGAGGGGCTGGGACCGGGGAGCTGTTTTTT. This chain joins TRBV25-1 and TRBJ2-2; TRBD2 is a possible D gene (6 bases). Germline loops: CDR1 MGHDK, CDR2 SYGVNS. CDR3 length: 16 amino acids. V dropped 5 bases and J dropped 5 bases, with 18 bases sitting between them.

This clone was detected only a few times. The chain joins TRBV29-1 to TRBJ2-7, with 8 bases matching TRBD1. With V trimmed by 7 bases and J by 0 bases, 11 bases remained unmatched. The CDR3 runs 15 residues. From germline, CDR1 is SQVTM and CDR2 ANQGSEA. In nucleotides, the CDR3 is TGCAGCGCCGGGTGGTGGACAGGGAACTCCTACGAGCAGTACTTC. Translating it yields CSAGWWTGNSYEQYF.

The V gene is TRBV5-1, the J gene TRBJ1-2; 9 bases line up with TRBD1. Germline V gene lookup returns CDR1 SGHRS and CDR2 YFSETQ. V was clipped by 5 bases and J by 8 bases; unmatched bases: 10. This CDR3 has 14 residues. CDR3 bases: TGCGCCAGCAGAACCGGGACAGGGACGAGGGGCTACACCTTC. It specifies CASRTGTGTRGYTF.

The chain carries TRBV12-5 and TRBJ2-5, with D perhaps TRBD1 (8 bases). The CDR3 is 13 amino acids. Per germline, CDR1 LGHNT and CDR2 FRNRAP. Trimming left V 2 bases short and J 7 bases short, with 11 bases between. This CDR3 reads CASGLTGGGTQYF. The CDR3 DNA sequence: TGTGCTAGTGGTTTGACAGGGGGGGGGACCCAGTACTTC.

V usage is TRBV7-9 and J usage is TRBJ1-3; D is possibly TRBD1 (5 bases). The germline CDR1 and CDR2 sequences are SEHNR and FQNEAQ (reference sequence). The length of the CDR3 is 15 residues. The V gene lost 6 bases and the J gene lost 0 bases, with 12 bases spanning the gap. As DNA, the CDR3 is TGTGCCAGCAGAAATGGGGGGAACTCTGGAAACACCATATATTTT. Translated: CASRNGGNSGNTIYF.

There are a few counts of this clone. The genes are TRBV29-1 and TRBJ2-1, with unresolved D. Germline-derived CDR1 and CDR2 are SQVTM and ANQGSEA. This CDR3 region has 11 residues. The V gene lost 7 bases and the J gene lost 1 base, with 5 bases spanning the gap. CDR3 in DNA: TGCAGCGCGAGTTCCTACAATGAGCAGTTCTTC. This translates into CSASSYNEQFF.

The gene calls are TRBV9 and TRBJ2-5, with TRBD2 matching over 9 bases. CDR3 size: 17 residues. Per germline, CDR1 SGDLS and CDR2 YYNGEE. Unmatched junction bases numbered 7, after V lost 0 bases and J lost 1 base. The CDR3 sequence is CASSVASGTRGQETQYF. The CDR3, as DNA: TGTGCCAGCAGCGTAGCTAGCGGGACTAGAGGCCAAGAGACCCAGTACTTC.

A few counts support this clone. The chain has TRBV4-2 and TRBJ1-1; D might be TRBD1 (5 bases). Germline V gene sequence: CDR1 LGHNA, CDR2 YNFKEQ. Trimming took 4 bases from V and 1 from J, leaving 7 bases between them. The CDR3 runs to 13 residues. The CDR3 DNA reads TGTGCCAGCAGCCTCGGGGGGAACACTGAAGCTTTCTTT. Translation: CASSLGGNTEAFF.

The gene calls are TRBV28 and TRBJ1-2; 9 nucleotides line up with TRBD1. V was clipped by 6 bases and J by 2 bases; unmatched bases: 7. This CDR3 has 15 residues. Germline V CDR1 and CDR2: MDHEN, SYDVKM. CDR3 sequence (DNA): TGTGCCAGCAGCTTAAGACAGGGGGGAAACTATGGCTACACCTTC. Protein sequence: CASSLRQGGNYGYTF.

A few counts support this clone. The chain combines TRBV2 with TRBJ1-5; 11 positions agree with TRBD1. Germline lookup yields CDR1 SNHLY and CDR2 FYNNEI. The CDR3 loop spans 15 amino acids. The J segment lost 7 bases and the V segment lost 4 bases, leaving 6 bases of the junction unmatched. In DNA form, the CDR3 reads TGTGCCAGCAGTGGGGAGGGGACAGGGGGACAGCCCCAGCATTTT. Protein product: CASSGEGTGGQPQHF.

This clone was picked up a small number of times. The chain combines TRBV7-9 with TRBJ2-1; D is undetermined. This CDR3 comprises 16 residues. Germline V gives CDR1 SEHNR, CDR2 FQNEAQ (reference sequence). Trimming cost V 4 bases and J 4 bases, with 17 bases left between them. The DNA of the CDR3 is TGTGCCAGCAGCTCTCGTGACCGGGTTCCTTACAATGAGCAGTTCTTC. It specifies CASSSRDRVPYNEQFF.

In this sample, this clone turned up a few times. The rearrangement joins TRBV5-4 to TRBJ2-2; TRBD2 is a possible D gene (6 bases). Trimming took 2 bases from V and 1 from J, leaving 12 bases between them. The germline CDR1 and CDR2 sequences are SGHNT and YYREEE (reference sequence). The CDR3 runs to 16 residues. CDR3 DNA sequence: TGTGCCAGCAGCTTAGGAGGGCCCCGGAACACCGGGGAGCTGTTTTTT. It translates to CASSLGGPRNTGELFF.

This clone was seen only a few times. The CDR3 coding sequence is TGTGCCAGCAGTGACTTGTTAGCAGATACGCAGTATTTT. The encoded protein is CASSDLLADTQYF. This sequence joins TRBV6-4 and TRBJ2-3; D gene ambiguous. The CDR3 consists of 13 residues. Germline V lookup: CDR1 MRHNA, CDR2 SNTAGT. With 1 base removed from V and 4 bases from J, the gap between germline ends came to 6 bases.